This note documents a single T cell receptor beta chain sequence. Libraries were prepared by immunoSEQ multiplex PCR; TCRdb keeps only in-frame clonotypes and omits some of them. The data contain roughly 430,000 clones, about 88% of them singletons. This entry belongs to a study of blood T cell repertoires in COVID-19. CDR1 is LNHDA, CDR2 SQIVND, per germline (reference sequence). CDR3 length: 13 residues. Deletions cut 3 bases from V and 0 bases from J, with 6 bases between. Specimen: PBMCs or T cells enriched from blood (not recorded which). This TCR was sampled from a woman younger than 35 who had been exposed to COVID-19. This chain connects TRBV19 to TRBJ2-7; no reliable D call. CDR3: CASSIHSSYEQYF. The CDR3 region has the DNA TGTGCCAGTAGTATTCACAGCTCCTACGAGCAGTACTTC. Supplemented by reference TRBV19 and TRBJ2-7, the full variable domain reads DGGITQSPKYLFRKEGQNVTLSCEQNLNHDAMYWYRQDPGQGLRLIYYSQIVNDFQKGDIAEGYSVSREKKESFPLTVTSAQKNPTAFYLCASSIHSSYEQYFGPGTRLTVT.